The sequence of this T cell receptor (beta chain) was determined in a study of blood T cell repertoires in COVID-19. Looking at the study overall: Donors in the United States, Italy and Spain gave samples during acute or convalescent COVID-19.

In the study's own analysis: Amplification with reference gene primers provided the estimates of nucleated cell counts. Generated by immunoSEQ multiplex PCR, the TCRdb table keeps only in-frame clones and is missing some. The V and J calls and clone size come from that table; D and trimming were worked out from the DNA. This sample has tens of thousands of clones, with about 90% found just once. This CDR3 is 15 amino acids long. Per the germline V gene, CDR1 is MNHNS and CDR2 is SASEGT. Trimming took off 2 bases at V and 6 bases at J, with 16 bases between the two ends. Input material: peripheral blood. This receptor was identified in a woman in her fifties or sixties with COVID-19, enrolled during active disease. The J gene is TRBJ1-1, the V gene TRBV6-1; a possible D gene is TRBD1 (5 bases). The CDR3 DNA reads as TGTGCCAGCAGTGAATATCAGGGAGGGGTGCCTGAAGCTTTCTTT. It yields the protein CASSEYQGGVPEAFF.